Listed below are T cell receptor beta chains from one sample, sequenced in a study of blood T cell repertoires in COVID-19. Produced via immunoSEQ multiplex PCR; TCRdb's table is partial and in-frame only. The sample lists 85,000 to 90,000 clones, approximately 90% occurring once. The specimen was peripheral blood. The origin of the receptors is a human donor with active COVID-19. The donor label of this sample is uncertain. CDR3s include the opening cysteine and the closing phenylalanine or tryptophan. Fields, in order: J gene, V gene, D gene, clone size, CDR3 protein, CDR3 DNA. D genes are given only for firm matches. Size tells how often a clone was seen (once, few, many) or the class of an expanded clone, and some rows leave it out.

j_gene: TRBJ1-2; v_gene: TRBV5-1; d_gene: TRBD1; abundance: .; CDR3aa: CASSTGQGDGYTF; CDR3nt: TGCGCCAGCAGCACGGGACAGGGAGATGGCTACACCTTC
j_gene: TRBJ1-2; v_gene: TRBV28; d_gene: .; abundance: .; CDR3aa: CASSLAAGGAVYGYTF; CDR3nt: TGTGCCAGCAGTTTAGCGGCGGGGGGGGCAGTCTATGGCTACACCTTC
j_gene: TRBJ1-2; v_gene: TRBV5-6; d_gene: .; abundance: few; CDR3aa: CASSQGLYYGYTF; CDR3nt: TGTGCCAGCAGCCAAGGACTGTACTATGGCTACACCTTC
j_gene: TRBJ2-1; v_gene: TRBV6-5; d_gene: TRBD2; abundance: .; CDR3aa: CASGYSGANEQFF; CDR3nt: TGTGCCAGCGGTTATAGCGGGGCTAATGAGCAGTTCTTC
j_gene: TRBJ1-2; v_gene: TRBV9; d_gene: .; abundance: .; CDR3aa: CASSGPGRYGYTF; CDR3nt: TGTGCCAGCAGCGGCCCCGGGAGGTATGGCTACACCTTC
j_gene: TRBJ1-1; v_gene: TRBV5-1; d_gene: TRBD1; abundance: .; CDR3aa: CASSLSSPTGGGTEAFF; CDR3nt: TGCGCCAGCAGCTTGTCATCTCCGACAGGGGGGGGGACTGAAGCTTTCTTT
j_gene: TRBJ1-2; v_gene: TRBV4-2; d_gene: .; abundance: once; CDR3aa: CASSPPGRVEGYTF; CDR3nt: TGTGCCAGCAGCCCACCCGGCAGGGTAGAGGGCTACACCTTC
j_gene: TRBJ2-2; v_gene: TRBV19; d_gene: TRBD2; abundance: .; CDR3aa: CASSLRTSGGARTGELFF; CDR3nt: TGTGCCAGTAGTCTTCGGACTAGCGGGGGGGCCAGGACCGGGGAGCTGTTTTTT
j_gene: TRBJ2-6; v_gene: TRBV5-6; d_gene: .; abundance: .; CDR3aa: CASSFRGAGANVLTF; CDR3nt: TGTGCCAGCAGCTTCAGGGGCGCTGGGGCCAACGTCCTGACTTTC
j_gene: TRBJ2-2; v_gene: TRBV5-1; d_gene: TRBD1; abundance: .; CDR3aa: CASSPDREGTGELFF; CDR3nt: TGCGCCAGCAGCCCTGACAGGGAAGGCACCGGGGAGCTGTTTTTT
j_gene: TRBJ2-3; v_gene: TRBV30; d_gene: .; abundance: .; CDR3aa: CAGSDYTDTQYF; CDR3nt: TGTGCCGGGAGTGACTACACAGATACGCAGTATTTT
j_gene: TRBJ1-5; v_gene: TRBV7-2; d_gene: .; abundance: .; CDR3aa: CASSTSMDQPQHF; CDR3nt: TGTGCCAGCAGCACATCAATGGATCAGCCCCAGCATTTT
j_gene: TRBJ2-3; v_gene: TRBV7-7; d_gene: TRBD2; abundance: .; CDR3aa: CASSPNLAGAADTQYF; CDR3nt: TGTGCCAGCAGCCCAAATCTAGCGGGGGCTGCAGATACGCAGTATTTT
j_gene: TRBJ2-4; v_gene: TRBV9; d_gene: .; abundance: .; CDR3aa: CASSVLTLSGQRLAKNIQYF; CDR3nt: TGTGCCAGCAGCGTACTGACTTTGAGCGGACAGAGACTAGCCAAAAACATTCAGTACTTC
j_gene: TRBJ1-6; v_gene: TRBV6-1; d_gene: TRBD1; abundance: few; CDR3aa: CASSELLQGDSPLHF; CDR3nt: TGTGCCAGCAGTGAACTTCTTCAGGGGGATTCACCCCTCCACTTT
j_gene: TRBJ1-6; v_gene: TRBV7-2; d_gene: .; abundance: .; CDR3aa: CASSLGQLHNSPLHF; CDR3nt: TGTGCCAGCAGCTTAGGACAGCTACATAATTCACCCCTCCACTTT
j_gene: TRBJ2-1; v_gene: TRBV6-5; d_gene: TRBD2; abundance: .; CDR3aa: CASGETSGGANEQFF; CDR3nt: TGTGCCAGCGGGGAGACTAGCGGGGGGGCCAATGAGCAGTTCTTC
j_gene: TRBJ1-1; v_gene: TRBV7-2; d_gene: .; abundance: .; CDR3aa: CASSLGGVLGEAFF; CDR3nt: TGTGCCAGCAGCTTAGGGGGGGTGCTAGGTGAAGCTTTCTTT
j_gene: TRBJ2-7; v_gene: TRBV2; d_gene: .; abundance: .; CDR3aa: CASSEALIGSKQYF; CDR3nt: TGTGCCAGCAGTGAAGCGCTGATCGGGTCGAAGCAGTACTTC
j_gene: TRBJ2-1; v_gene: TRBV29-1; d_gene: TRBD1; abundance: .; CDR3aa: CSVQPGQGQGDNEQFF; CDR3nt: TGCAGCGTTCAACCGGGACAGGGCCAAGGAGACAATGAGCAGTTCTTC
j_gene: TRBJ2-7; v_gene: TRBV10-3; d_gene: TRBD2; abundance: .; CDR3aa: CAISILAGASDEQYF; CDR3nt: TGTGCCATCAGTATTCTAGCGGGGGCTTCCGACGAGCAGTACTTC
j_gene: TRBJ2-5; v_gene: TRBV5-1; d_gene: .; abundance: .; CDR3aa: CASRPPGGRGETQYF; CDR3nt: TGCGCCAGCCGGCCCCCCGGGGGGCGAGGGGAGACCCAGTACTTC
j_gene: TRBJ2-7; v_gene: TRBV6-5; d_gene: TRBD1; abundance: .; CDR3aa: CASSYSQGQVDEQYF; CDR3nt: TGTGCCAGCAGTTACTCCCAGGGACAGGTCGACGAGCAGTACTTC
j_gene: TRBJ2-1; v_gene: TRBV10-3; d_gene: TRBD2; abundance: .; CDR3aa: CAISDGTSGGAYNEQFF; CDR3nt: TGTGCCATCAGTGACGGGACTAGCGGGGGGGCCTACAATGAGCAGTTCTTC
j_gene: TRBJ2-1; v_gene: TRBV7-9; d_gene: TRBD2; abundance: once; CDR3aa: CASWGPGRDEQFF; CDR3nt: TGTGCCAGCTGGGGACCTGGGAGGGATGAGCAGTTCTTC
j_gene: TRBJ2-5; v_gene: TRBV7-9; d_gene: TRBD1; abundance: .; CDR3aa: CASSSQPDRDETQYF; CDR3nt: TGTGCCAGCAGCTCCCAGCCGGACAGGGATGAGACCCAGTACTTC
j_gene: TRBJ2-1; v_gene: TRBV4-2; d_gene: TRBD2; abundance: .; CDR3aa: CASSQDPTSGSNNEQFF; CDR3nt: TGTGCCAGCAGCCAAGATCCGACTAGCGGATCAAACAATGAGCAGTTCTTC
j_gene: TRBJ2-7; v_gene: TRBV4-3; d_gene: .; abundance: .; CDR3aa: CASSQGDREGNRVYEQYF; CDR3nt: TGCGCCAGCAGCCAAGGTGATCGAGAAGGGAACAGGGTGTACGAGCAGTACTTC
j_gene: TRBJ2-5; v_gene: TRBV12-3/TRBV12-4; d_gene: .; abundance: .; CDR3aa: CASSPTGETQYF; CDR3nt: TGTGCCAGCAGTCCCACGGGAGAGACCCAGTACTTC
j_gene: TRBJ1-6; v_gene: TRBV19; d_gene: TRBD1; abundance: .; CDR3aa: CASHSQGGINSPLHF; CDR3nt: TGTGCCAGCCATTCACAGGGGGGAATAAATTCACCCCTCCACTTT
j_gene: TRBJ2-7; v_gene: TRBV5-4; d_gene: .; abundance: once; CDR3aa: CASSLGQGGLYEQYF; CDR3nt: TGTGCCAGCAGCTTAGGTCAGGGGGGCCTCTACGAGCAGTACTTC
j_gene: TRBJ2-7; v_gene: TRBV5-4; d_gene: TRBD1; abundance: .; CDR3aa: CASSPQTGQGSYEQYF; CDR3nt: TGTGCCAGCAGCCCCCAAACCGGACAGGGATCCTACGAGCAGTACTTC
j_gene: TRBJ2-1; v_gene: TRBV7-2; d_gene: TRBD1; abundance: .; CDR3aa: CASSFGQGDEQFF; CDR3nt: TGTGCCAGCAGCTTTGGACAGGGCGATGAGCAGTTCTTC